Listed below are T cell receptor beta chains from one sample, sequenced in a study of T cell responses to AZD1222 COVID-19 vaccine. Clones were read by immunoSEQ multiplex PCR, and TCRdb kept only the in-frame ones, dropping some. The sample contains more than 70,000 clones, roughly 85% of which appear only once. The starting material was peripheral blood, obtained on day 0 of AZD1222 vaccination. These receptors all come from an adult in good health. Both conserved end residues are part of each CDR3. Fields, in order: clone size, V gene, J gene, D gene, CDR3 DNA, CDR3 protein. The D gene is left open where the match is weak. Clone size is stated in some rows and not others, as once, few, many or a class when expanded.

clone_size: .
v_call: TRBV10-3
j_call: TRBJ2-1
d_call: .
cdr3_nt: TGTGCCACCGAGGACGGGTACAATGAGCAGTTCTTC
cdr3_aa: CATEDGYNEQFF

clone_size: .
v_call: TRBV5-1
j_call: TRBJ1-2
d_call: .
cdr3_nt: TGCGCCAGCAGCTCCTCAGGAACCCCTCGCTATGGCTACACCTTC
cdr3_aa: CASSSSGTPRYGYTF

clone_size: .
v_call: TRBV6-5
j_call: TRBJ1-2
d_call: .
cdr3_nt: TGTGCCAGCAGTAAGAGCTATACGGGGTATGGCTACACCTTC
cdr3_aa: CASSKSYTGYGYTF

clone_size: .
v_call: TRBV12-3/TRBV12-4
j_call: TRBJ2-7
d_call: TRBD2
cdr3_nt: TGTGCCACTAGCGGGAACTATTACGAGCAGTACTTC
cdr3_aa: CATSGNYYEQYF

clone_size: .
v_call: TRBV19
j_call: TRBJ1-1
d_call: .
cdr3_nt: TGTGCCAGTAGTATGAGGGGAAACACTGAAGCTTTCTTT
cdr3_aa: CASSMRGNTEAFF

clone_size: .
v_call: TRBV5-6
j_call: TRBJ1-2
d_call: .
cdr3_nt: TGTGCCAGCAGCGAGACCGGGACTCCTACTAACTATGGCTACACCTTC
cdr3_aa: CASSETGTPTNYGYTF

clone_size: .
v_call: TRBV5-8
j_call: TRBJ2-3
d_call: TRBD2
cdr3_nt: TGTGCCAGCAGCTTAGGAGCGGGAGGGCTCGGTTGGGCAGATACGCAGTATTTT
cdr3_aa: CASSLGAGGLGWADTQYF

clone_size: .
v_call: TRBV7-3
j_call: TRBJ1-5
d_call: .
cdr3_nt: TGTGCCAGCAGCCGGGACACCGATCAGCCCCAGCATTTT
cdr3_aa: CASSRDTDQPQHF

clone_size: .
v_call: TRBV11-2
j_call: TRBJ1-3
d_call: .
cdr3_nt: TGTGCCAGCAGCTTAGGGTCTCAGGGAAACACCATATATTTT
cdr3_aa: CASSLGSQGNTIYF

clone_size: .
v_call: TRBV4-1
j_call: TRBJ1-5
d_call: .
cdr3_nt: TGCGCCAGCAGCCAAGAGGGAGGGTTCAATCAGCCCCAGCATTTT
cdr3_aa: CASSQEGGFNQPQHF

clone_size: .
v_call: TRBV6-1
j_call: TRBJ2-1
d_call: TRBD2
cdr3_nt: TGTGCCAGCAGTGAGGAACTAGCGGGTAGAAATGAGCAGTTCTTC
cdr3_aa: CASSEELAGRNEQFF

clone_size: .
v_call: TRBV6-5
j_call: TRBJ2-7
d_call: .
cdr3_nt: TGTGCCAGCAGACGAGACAGTAATACGCCCTACGAGCAGTACTTC
cdr3_aa: CASRRDSNTPYEQYF

clone_size: .
v_call: TRBV7-8
j_call: TRBJ2-7
d_call: TRBD1
cdr3_nt: TGTGCCAGCAGCCCTTTGACAGGGACGTCCTACGAGCAGTACTTC
cdr3_aa: CASSPLTGTSYEQYF

clone_size: .
v_call: TRBV7-2
j_call: TRBJ1-6
d_call: TRBD1
cdr3_nt: TGTGCCAGCAGCTTAGAACAGGGGTCTTCACCCCTCCACTTT
cdr3_aa: CASSLEQGSSPLHF

clone_size: .
v_call: TRBV5-1
j_call: TRBJ2-3
d_call: TRBD2
cdr3_nt: TGCGCCAGCAGCTTTTCAGCGGGAGGCGGCACAGATACGCAGTATTTT
cdr3_aa: CASSFSAGGGTDTQYF

clone_size: .
v_call: TRBV6-5
j_call: TRBJ1-2
d_call: .
cdr3_nt: TGTGCCAGCAGTCCCCAACGGGTCTCGAACTATGGCTACACCTTC
cdr3_aa: CASSPQRVSNYGYTF

clone_size: few
v_call: TRBV3-1/TRBV3-2
j_call: TRBJ1-3
d_call: TRBD1
cdr3_nt: TGTGCCAGCAGCCAACCCGGACAGGGCTCTGGAAACACCATATATTTT
cdr3_aa: CASSQPGQGSGNTIYF

clone_size: .
v_call: TRBV19
j_call: TRBJ1-1
d_call: .
cdr3_nt: TGTGCCAGTAGTATTGGGGGGGTTAATGAAGCTTTCTTT
cdr3_aa: CASSIGGVNEAFF

clone_size: .
v_call: TRBV29-1
j_call: TRBJ1-1
d_call: TRBD1
cdr3_nt: TGCAGCGTCCTGCTCGGGACAGGGGGCCTCGGGGCTTTCTTT
cdr3_aa: CSVLLGTGGLGAFF

clone_size: .
v_call: TRBV14
j_call: TRBJ2-5
d_call: TRBD2
cdr3_nt: TGTGCCAGCAGCCAAGAGGGGGGGACTAGCCTAAACCAAGAGACCCAGTACTTC
cdr3_aa: CASSQEGGTSLNQETQYF

clone_size: .
v_call: TRBV6-1
j_call: TRBJ2-3
d_call: .
cdr3_nt: TGTGCCAGCAGTGAAATCCAGCCCCCAGATACGCAGTATTTT
cdr3_aa: CASSEIQPPDTQYF

clone_size: .
v_call: TRBV5-4
j_call: TRBJ2-3
d_call: .
cdr3_nt: TGTGCCAGCAGCCCCCCAAGGGGAGCAGATACGCAGTATTTT
cdr3_aa: CASSPPRGADTQYF

clone_size: .
v_call: TRBV15
j_call: TRBJ1-5
d_call: .
cdr3_nt: TGTGCCACCAGCAGAGATCCAGGATTCAATCAGCCCCAGCATTTT
cdr3_aa: CATSRDPGFNQPQHF

clone_size: .
v_call: TRBV14
j_call: TRBJ2-1
d_call: TRBD2
cdr3_nt: TGTGCCAGCAGCCTCCAAGGCCTAGCGGGAGAAGATGAGCAGTTCTTC
cdr3_aa: CASSLQGLAGEDEQFF

clone_size: .
v_call: TRBV15
j_call: TRBJ2-2
d_call: .
cdr3_nt: TGTGCCACCAGCAGGGGGGCGGGAGCAAACACCGGGGAGCTGTTTTTT
cdr3_aa: CATSRGAGANTGELFF

clone_size: .
v_call: TRBV4-1
j_call: TRBJ2-3
d_call: TRBD2
cdr3_nt: TGCGCCAGCAGCCAAGACCTGGGACTAGCTGTCACAGATACGCAGTATTTT
cdr3_aa: CASSQDLGLAVTDTQYF

clone_size: once
v_call: TRBV19
j_call: TRBJ1-2
d_call: .
cdr3_nt: TGTGCCAGTAGGACCCAGGGGACCTATGGCTACACCTTC
cdr3_aa: CASRTQGTYGYTF